These 20 T cell receptor beta chains came from one sample sequenced in a study of metastatic and nonmetastatic thyroid tumors. Among the patients, none had received any treatment before thyroid surgery. TCRdb redid the clone calls on the PCR reads using MiXCR. The sample includes tens of thousands of clones, less than 30% of them seen just once. Sequencing input: blood. The source is a male donor with papillary thyroid cancer or a benign thyroid nodule (not recorded which). Some clones in this sample may be carry-over from other donors' samples.

The rearrangement links TRBV9 to TRBJ1-1; D ambiguous. V was shortened by 4 bases and J by 1 base, with 8 bases between the two germline ends. Germline-derived CDR1 and CDR2 are SGDLS and YYNGEE. CDR3 length: 13 amino acids. This chain's CDR3 is CASSPYGNTEAFF. CDR3 bases: TGTGCCAGCAGCCCCTACGGGAACACTGAAGCTTTCTTT. The entire variable domain, with the rest obtained from reference TRBV9 and TRBJ1-1, is as follows: DSGVTQTPKHLITATGQRVTLRCSPRSGDLSVYWYQQSLDQGLQFLIQYYNGEERAKGNILERFSAQQFPDLHSELNLSSLELGDSALYFCASSPYGNTEAFFGQGTRLTVV.

This clone was seen only a few times. Germline is not matched at one junction end, which may reflect a read error. The chain recombines TRBV27 with TRBJ2-7; D not resolved. Germline loops: CDR1 MNHEY, CDR2 SMNVEV (reference sequence). The CDR3 is 13 residues long. The CDR3 loop is CASSLRNSYGQYF. Written as DNA, the CDR3 is TGTGCCAGCAGTTTACGGAACAGCTACGGGCAGTACTTC.

The V call is TRBV4-1, the J call TRBJ2-3; D may be TRBD1 or TRBD2 (5 bases each). Trimming removed 8 bases at V and 6 bases at J, with 18 bases between. CDR1 and CDR2 from the germline V gene are MGHRA and YSYEKL. The CDR3 is made up of 14 amino acids. The CDR3, as DNA: TGCGCCAGCGGACGAGGGACCGATGCTGATACGCAGTATTTT. Residues: CASGRGTDADTQYF.

V and J are TRBV7-9 and TRBJ2-5; D may match TRBD1 or TRBD2 (6 bases each). The V and J ends lost 1 base and 2 bases respectively, with 11 bases between them. Per the germline V gene, CDR1 is SEHNR and CDR2 is FQNEAQ (reference sequence). This CDR3 has 15 residues. CDR3 in DNA: TGTGCCAGCAGCTTAGGACAGGCGGGGCAAGAGACCCAGTACTTC. Amino acid sequence: CASSLGQAGQETQYF.

This clone has a count of ten or more. This rearrangement joins TRBV5-4 to TRBJ2-3; D not certain. The V and J ends lost 2 bases and 6 bases respectively, with 4 bases between them. Germline values: CDR1 SGHNT, CDR2 YYREEE (reference sequence). The CDR3 is 11 residues long. CDR3 sequence (DNA): TGTGCCAGCAGCTTAGGTGATACGCAGTATTTT. This translates into CASSLGDTQYF.

The V gene is TRBV20-1, the J gene TRBJ1-6, with D possibly matching TRBD1 (6 bases). Between the trimmed V and J ends, which lost 2 bases and 9 bases, there was a span of 14 bases. Germline assignment: CDR1 DFQATT and CDR2 SNEGSKA (reference sequence). This CDR3 contains 14 residues. Written as DNA, the CDR3 is TGCAGTGCTAGAAAGGACAGTAGGATTTCACCCCTCCACTTT. Protein product: CSARKDSRISPLHF.

By proportion, this clone is medium-sized. The chain joins TRBV20-1 to TRBJ2-7, with D perhaps being TRBD1 or TRBD2 (6 bases each). The germline V gene has CDR1 DFQATT and CDR2 SNEGSKA (reference sequence). The CDR3 has 15 amino acids. V lost 0 bases and J lost 3, with 15 bases in between. The DNA of the CDR3 is TGCAGTGCTAGAGATCCGGGGGCGGCTCTCTACGAGCAGTACTTC. Its protein product is CSARDPGAALYEQYF.

The V call is TRBV7-6, the J call TRBJ2-5; no firm D call. V was trimmed by 7 bases and J by 1 base, leaving 10 bases between them. This CDR3 contains 13 residues. Germline V CDR1 and CDR2: SGHVS, FNYEAQ. The chain's CDR3 is CASIQWSQETQYF. For the CDR3, the DNA is TGTGCCAGCATCCAGTGGTCCCAAGAGACCCAGTACTTC. The whole variable domain, filled in from reference TRBV7-6 and TRBJ2-5, reads GAGVSQSPRYKVTKRGQDVALRCDPISGHVSLYWYRQALGQGPEFLTYFNYEAQQDKSGLPNDRFSAERPEGSISTLTIQRTEQRDSAMYRCASIQWSQETQYFGPGTRLLVL.

The chain is built from TRBV5-1 and TRBJ1-6; weak D call: TRBD1 (6 bases). V was pared by 5 bases and J by 7 bases, with 16 bases between. Germline CDR1 SGHRS, CDR2 YFSETQ. The CDR3 runs 15 residues. CDR3 coding DNA: TGCGCCAGCAGGGGTGGACAGTCGATGAATTCACCCCTCCACTTT. Residues: CASRGGQSMNSPLHF.

This chain links TRBV11-2 with TRBJ1-3, with D hard to call. Germline-derived CDR1 and CDR2 are SGHAT and FQNNGV. The V and J ends lost 5 bases and 2 bases respectively, with 10 bases between them. The CDR3 is 14 amino acids. The CDR3 reads CASSQSGAGNTIYF. In nucleotides, the CDR3 is TGTGCCAGCAGCCAGTCGGGAGCTGGAAACACCATATATTTT. The whole variable domain, remainder taken from reference TRBV11-2 and TRBJ1-3, is EAGVAQSPRYKIIEKRQSVAFWCNPISGHATLYWYQQILGQGPKLLIQFQNNGVVDDSQLPKDRFSAERLKGVDSTLKIQPAKLEDSAVYLCASSQSGAGNTIYFGEGSWLTVV.

This clone was counted a few times. The V gene is TRBV28, the J gene TRBJ2-1; D gene ambiguous. V shed 6 bases and J shed 5 bases, with 8 bases lying between them. CDR1 and CDR2 (germline): MDHEN, SYDVKM. CDR3 size: 12 residues. CDR3 protein: CASRNPHNEQFF. CDR3 coding DNA: TGTGCCAGCAGAAACCCCCACAATGAGCAGTTCTTC.

V is TRBV5-1 and J is TRBJ2-7; 9 bases match TRBD1. CDR1 SGHRS and CDR2 YFSETQ come from the germline V gene. CDR3 length: 16 residues. The V segment lost 4 bases and the J segment 3 bases; nucleotides outside the gene matches: 11. The CDR3 bases are TGCGCCAGCAGCCAGTGGACAGGGGAGATTGGCTACGAGCAGTACTTC. Translated, it gives CASSQWTGEIGYEQYF.

The genes are TRBV6-1 and TRBJ2-2; 8 positions agree with TRBD1. The CDR3 loop spans 15 amino acids. Germline loops: CDR1 MNHNS, CDR2 SASEGT. V lost 7 bases and J lost 2; bases outside the gene matches: 6. CDR3 sequence: CASKSDRGNTGELFF. CDR3 DNA: TGTGCCAGCAAAAGCGACAGGGGAAACACCGGGGAGCTGTTTTTT.

The J gene is TRBJ2-7, the V gene TRBV7-9, with D perhaps TRBD1 or TRBD2 (6 bases each). Germline CDR1 reads SEHNR; CDR2 reads FQNEAQ (reference sequence). The CDR3 contains 14 residues. Trimming cost V 1 base and J 11 bases, with 18 bases left between them. Written as DNA, the CDR3 is TGTGCCAGCAGCTTAGTCGGGACCTCAGGGGAGGAGTACTTC. It yields the protein CASSLVGTSGEEYF.

This clone was detected a few times. The rearrangement uses TRBV12-3 or TRBV12-4 and TRBJ1-2, with D possibly TRBD1 on 5 matching bases. Trimming removed 6 bases at V and 8 bases at J, with 22 bases between. The CDR3 contains 15 residues. CDR3 DNA: TGTGCCAGCAGCAGGTCGACAGAGCCTTTCTTCGGCTACACCTTC. Amino acid sequence: CASSRSTEPFFGYTF.

This clone came up a few times. The V call is TRBV6-1, the J call TRBJ2-7; D gene uncertain. The V and J ends lost 8 bases and 3 bases respectively, with 14 bases between them. There are 13 residues in the CDR3. Per germline, CDR1 MNHNS and CDR2 SASEGT. The DNA for the CDR3 is TGTGCCAGCTTAATCTCCGGTGGCTACGAGCAGTACTTC. Protein: CASLISGGYEQYF.

This clone has ten or more counts. Additional DNA sequences in this sample encode the identical CDR3. V and J are TRBV4-1 and TRBJ1-1; no definite D call. Trimming left V 0 bases short and J 6 bases short, with 11 bases between. The CDR3 contains 14 residues. Germline assignment: CDR1 MGHRA and CDR2 YSYEKL. DNA for the CDR3: TGCGCCAGCAGCCAAGATCCGGGTAGCGCTGAAGCTTTCTTT. Its translation: CASSQDPGSAEAFF.

A remark on this clone: At one boundary the junction diverges from the germline segment, which might be a read error. The V call is TRBV20-1, the J call TRBJ2-5, with 8 bases fitting TRBD2. This CDR3 has 12 residues. From germline, CDR1 is DFQATT and CDR2 SNEGSKA (reference sequence). As DNA, the CDR3 is TGCAGTGCTAGAGCGGGACTAGAGATCCAGTACTTC. The encoded protein is CSARAGLEIQYF.

The chain couples TRBV15 to TRBJ1-4; D gene unclear. V lost 3 bases to trimming and J lost 6 bases, with 11 bases between them. This CDR3 is 14 amino acids long. Germline values: CDR1 LNHNV, CDR2 YYDKDF (reference sequence). Here the CDR3 reads CATSRGREDEKLFF. The CDR3 DNA reads TGTGCCACCAGCAGGGGGAGGGAAGATGAAAAACTGTTTTTT.

In this sample, this clone is medium-sized (0.01 to 0.1%). The J gene is TRBJ2-1, the V gene TRBV20-1; a possible D gene is TRBD2 (6 bases). Trimming cost V 3 bases and J 1 base, with 13 bases left between them. CDR3 size: 15 residues. CDR1 and CDR2 (germline): DFQATT, SNEGSKA (reference sequence). The CDR3 loop is CSARELATSYNEQFF. In DNA, the CDR3 is TGCAGTGCTAGGGAACTAGCAACGTCCTACAATGAGCAGTTCTTC.